This T cell receptor (beta chain) was sequenced during a study of CD8 T cells in ankylosing spondylitis. A single record per CDR3 protein comes from TCRdb applying MiXCR to the 5' RACE reads. This table has about 210,000 distinct CDR3 sequences, roughly 8.2% appearing once. The length of the CDR3 is 14 residues. Germline CDR1 SGHRS, CDR2 YFSETQ. Between the trimmed V and J ends, which lost 2 bases and 4 bases, there was a span of 12 bases. Many counts were recorded for this clonotype. The receptor comes from a female donor with ankylosing spondylitis or in good health (not recorded which). The sequenced sample was blood, either unsorted or a sorted T cell fraction (not recorded which). The rearrangement joins TRBV5-1 to TRBJ1-1; perhaps TRBD1 as D (5 bases). CDR3 in DNA: TGCGCCAGCAGCTTACAGGAGGGTCGCACTGAAGCTTTCTTT. Translation: CASSLQEGRTEAFF.